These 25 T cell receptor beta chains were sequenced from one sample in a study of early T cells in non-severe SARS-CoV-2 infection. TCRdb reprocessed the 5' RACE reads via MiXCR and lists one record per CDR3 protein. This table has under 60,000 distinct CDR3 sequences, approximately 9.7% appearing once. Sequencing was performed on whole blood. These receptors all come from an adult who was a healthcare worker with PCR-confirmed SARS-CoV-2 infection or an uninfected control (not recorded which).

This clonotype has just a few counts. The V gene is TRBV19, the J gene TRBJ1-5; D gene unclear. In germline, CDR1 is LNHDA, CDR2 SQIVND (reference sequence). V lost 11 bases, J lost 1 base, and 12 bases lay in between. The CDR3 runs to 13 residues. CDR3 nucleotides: TGTGCCTCCGTCGGGAGAAGCAATCAGCCCCAGCATTTT. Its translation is CASVGRSNQPQHF. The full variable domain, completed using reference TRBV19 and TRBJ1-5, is DGGITQSPKYLFRKEGQNVTLSCEQNLNHDAMYWYRQDPGQGLRLIYYSQIVNDFQKGDIAEGYSVSREKKESFPLTVTSAQKNPTAFYLCASVGRSNQPQHFGDGTRLSIL.

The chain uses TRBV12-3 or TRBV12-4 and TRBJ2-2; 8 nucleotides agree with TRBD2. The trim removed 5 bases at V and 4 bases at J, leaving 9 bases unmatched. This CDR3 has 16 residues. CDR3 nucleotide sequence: TGTGCCAGCAGTCAGGGACTAGAACAAATCACCGGGGAGCTGTTTTTT. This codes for CASSQGLEQITGELFF.

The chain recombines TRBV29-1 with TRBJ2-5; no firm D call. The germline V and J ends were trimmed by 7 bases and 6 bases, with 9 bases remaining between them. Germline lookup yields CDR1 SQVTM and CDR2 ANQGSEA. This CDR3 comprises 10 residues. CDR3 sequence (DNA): TGCAGCGCCGAAGAACAGACCCAGTACTTC. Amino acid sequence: CSAEEQTQYF.

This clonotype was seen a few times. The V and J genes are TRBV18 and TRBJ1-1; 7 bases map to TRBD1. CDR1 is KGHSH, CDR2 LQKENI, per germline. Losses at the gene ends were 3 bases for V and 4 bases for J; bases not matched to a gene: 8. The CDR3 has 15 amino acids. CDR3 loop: CASSPGTVLSTEAFF. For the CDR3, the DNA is TGTGCCAGCTCACCGGGGACAGTACTCTCCACTGAAGCTTTCTTT.

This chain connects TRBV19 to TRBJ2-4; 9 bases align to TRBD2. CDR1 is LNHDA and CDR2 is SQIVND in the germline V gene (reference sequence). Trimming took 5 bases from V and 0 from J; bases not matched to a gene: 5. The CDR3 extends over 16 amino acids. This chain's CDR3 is CASSGRGGVAKNIQYF. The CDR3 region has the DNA TGTGCCAGTAGTGGACGCGGGGGGGTAGCCAAAAACATTCAGTACTTC.

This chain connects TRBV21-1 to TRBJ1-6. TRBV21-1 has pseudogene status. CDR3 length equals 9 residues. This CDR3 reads CASFSPLHF. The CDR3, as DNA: TGTGCCAGCTTTTCACCCCTCCACTTT.

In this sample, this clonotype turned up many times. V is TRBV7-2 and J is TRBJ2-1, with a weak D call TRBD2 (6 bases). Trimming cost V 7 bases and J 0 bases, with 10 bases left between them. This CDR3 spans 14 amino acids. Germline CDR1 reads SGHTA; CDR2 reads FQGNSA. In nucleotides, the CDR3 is TGTGCCAGCACCGGGGGTTTCTCCTACAATGAGCAGTTCTTC. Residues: CASTGGFSYNEQFF.

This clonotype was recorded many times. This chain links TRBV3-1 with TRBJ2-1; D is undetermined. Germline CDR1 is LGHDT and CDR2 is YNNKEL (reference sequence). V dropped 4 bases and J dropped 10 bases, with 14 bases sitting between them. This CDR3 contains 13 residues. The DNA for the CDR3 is TGTGCCAGCAGCCCCGATGGGCGCAGGGAGCAGTTCTTC. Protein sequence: CASSPDGRREQFF.

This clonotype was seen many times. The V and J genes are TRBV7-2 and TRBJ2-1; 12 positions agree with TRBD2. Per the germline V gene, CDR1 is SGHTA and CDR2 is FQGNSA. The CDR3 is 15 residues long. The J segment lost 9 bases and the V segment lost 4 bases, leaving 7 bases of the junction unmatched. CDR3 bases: TGTGCCAGCAGCTGGCCTAGCGGGGGGGCCGGTGAGCAGTTCTTC. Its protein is CASSWPSGGAGEQFF. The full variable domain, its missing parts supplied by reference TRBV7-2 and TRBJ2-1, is GAGVSQSPSNKVTEKGKDVELRCDPISGHTALYWYRQSLGQGLEFLIYFQGNSAPDKSGLPSDRFSAERTGGSVSTLTIQRTQQEDSAVYLCASSWPSGGAGEQFFGPGTRLTVL.

The CDR3 is CASSQEANEQFF. CDR3 in DNA: TGTGCCAGCAGCCAAGAGGCGAATGAGCAGTTCTTC. This chain uses TRBV14 with TRBJ2-1; D unresolved. The V end was cut by 0 bases, the J end by 7 bases, with 4 bases between. There are 12 residues in the CDR3. Germline V gene lookup returns CDR1 SGHDN and CDR2 FVKESK.

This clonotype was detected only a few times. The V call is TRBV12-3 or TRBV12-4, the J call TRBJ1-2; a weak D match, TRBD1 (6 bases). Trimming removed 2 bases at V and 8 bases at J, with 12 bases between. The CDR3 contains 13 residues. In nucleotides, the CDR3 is TGTGCCAGCAGTTTAACGGGGGCAGAGGGCTACACCTTC. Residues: CASSLTGAEGYTF.

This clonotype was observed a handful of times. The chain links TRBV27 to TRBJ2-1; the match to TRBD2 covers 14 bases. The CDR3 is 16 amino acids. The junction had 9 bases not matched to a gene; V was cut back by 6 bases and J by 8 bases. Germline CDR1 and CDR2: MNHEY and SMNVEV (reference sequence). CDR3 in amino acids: CASSSRLAGGSDEQFF. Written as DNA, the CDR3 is TGTGCCAGCAGCTCCCGACTAGCGGGGGGGTCTGATGAGCAGTTCTTC.

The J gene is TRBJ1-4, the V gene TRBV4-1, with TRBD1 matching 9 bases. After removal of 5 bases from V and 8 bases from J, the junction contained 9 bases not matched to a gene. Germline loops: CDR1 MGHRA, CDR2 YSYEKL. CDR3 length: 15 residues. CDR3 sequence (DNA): TGCGCCAGCAGCTCCTGGACAGGGGTAGGGGAAAAACTGTTTTTT. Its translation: CASSSWTGVGEKLFF.

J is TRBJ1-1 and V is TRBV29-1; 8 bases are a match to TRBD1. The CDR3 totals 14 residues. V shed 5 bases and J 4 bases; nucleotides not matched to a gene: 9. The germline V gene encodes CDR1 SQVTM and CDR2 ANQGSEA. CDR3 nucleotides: TGCAGCGTTAACTCAGGGGGCCGGAGCACTGAAGCTTTCTTT. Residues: CSVNSGGRSTEAFF.

For the CDR3, the DNA is TGTGCCAGCAGTTTGGACGAGTACCAAGAGACCCAGTACTTC. It is translated as CASSLDEYQETQYF. The chain uses TRBV7-6 and TRBJ2-5, with no clear D. CDR1 is SGHVS and CDR2 is FNYEAQ in the germline V gene. V was pared by 6 bases and J by 0 bases, with 11 bases between. The CDR3 loop spans 14 amino acids.

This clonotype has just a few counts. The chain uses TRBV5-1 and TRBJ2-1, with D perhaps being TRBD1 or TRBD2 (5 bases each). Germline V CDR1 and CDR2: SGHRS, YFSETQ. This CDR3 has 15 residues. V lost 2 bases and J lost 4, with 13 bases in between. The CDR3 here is CASSFSGTGYNEQFF. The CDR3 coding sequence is TGCGCCAGCAGCTTCAGTGGGACGGGATACAATGAGCAGTTCTTC.

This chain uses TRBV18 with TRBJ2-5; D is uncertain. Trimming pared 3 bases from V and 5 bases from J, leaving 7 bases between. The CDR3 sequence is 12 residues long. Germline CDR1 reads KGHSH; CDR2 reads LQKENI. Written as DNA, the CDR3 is TGTGCCAGCTCACCGGGAACGGAGACCCAGTACTTC. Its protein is CASSPGTETQYF.

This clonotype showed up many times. For the CDR3, the DNA is TGTGCCAGCAACGGGGTTGGGCAATACAATGAGCAGTTCTTC. This sequence encodes CASNGVGQYNEQFF. The genes are TRBV3-1 and TRBJ2-1, with D possibly being TRBD2 (5 bases). The CDR3 contains 14 residues. V was cut by 7 bases and J by 4 bases, with 14 bases left in between. CDR1 is LGHDT, CDR2 YNNKEL, per germline (reference sequence).

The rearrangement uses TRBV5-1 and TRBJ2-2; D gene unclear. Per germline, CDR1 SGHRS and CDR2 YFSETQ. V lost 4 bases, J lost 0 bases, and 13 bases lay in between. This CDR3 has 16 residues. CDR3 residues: CASSLQALANTGELFF. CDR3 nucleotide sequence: TGCGCCAGCAGCCTGCAGGCTCTCGCGAACACCGGGGAGCTGTTTTTT. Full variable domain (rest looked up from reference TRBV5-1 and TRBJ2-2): KAGVTQTPRYLIKTRGQQVTLSCSPISGHRSVSWYQQTPGQGLQFLFEYFSETQRNKGNFPGRFSGRQFSNSRSEMNVSTLELGDSALYLCASSLQALANTGELFFGEGSRLTVL.

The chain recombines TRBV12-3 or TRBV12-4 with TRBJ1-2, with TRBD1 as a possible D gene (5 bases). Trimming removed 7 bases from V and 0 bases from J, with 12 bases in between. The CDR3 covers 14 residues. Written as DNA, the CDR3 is TGTGCCAGCACCCGGGGCAAAGCTAACTATGGCTACACCTTC. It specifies CASTRGKANYGYTF.

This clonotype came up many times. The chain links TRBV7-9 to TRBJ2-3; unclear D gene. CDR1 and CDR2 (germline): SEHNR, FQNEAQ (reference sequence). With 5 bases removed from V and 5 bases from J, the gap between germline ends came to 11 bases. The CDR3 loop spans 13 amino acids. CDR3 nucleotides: TGTGCCAGCAGCCCACCAGTGAAAGATACGCAGTATTTT. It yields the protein CASSPPVKDTQYF.

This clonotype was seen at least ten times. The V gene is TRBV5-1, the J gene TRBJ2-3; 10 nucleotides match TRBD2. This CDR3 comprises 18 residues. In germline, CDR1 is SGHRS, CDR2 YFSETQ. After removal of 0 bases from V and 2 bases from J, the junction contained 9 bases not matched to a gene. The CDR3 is CASSLDGLAVGSTDTQYF. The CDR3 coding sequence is TGCGCCAGCAGCTTGGATGGACTAGCGGTTGGCTCCACAGATACGCAGTATTTT.

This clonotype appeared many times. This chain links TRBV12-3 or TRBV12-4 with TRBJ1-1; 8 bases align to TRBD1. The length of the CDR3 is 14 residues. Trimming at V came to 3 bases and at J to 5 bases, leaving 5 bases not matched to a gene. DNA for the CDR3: TGTGCCAGCAGTTTTCGGACAGGGTGGACTGAAGCTTTCTTT. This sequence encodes CASSFRTGWTEAFF.

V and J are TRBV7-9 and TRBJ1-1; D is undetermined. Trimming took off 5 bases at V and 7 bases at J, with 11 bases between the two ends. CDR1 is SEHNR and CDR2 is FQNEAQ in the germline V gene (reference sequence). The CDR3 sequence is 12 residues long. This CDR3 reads CASSLGHLEAFF. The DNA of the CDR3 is TGTGCCAGCAGCCTAGGGCACCTTGAAGCTTTCTTT.

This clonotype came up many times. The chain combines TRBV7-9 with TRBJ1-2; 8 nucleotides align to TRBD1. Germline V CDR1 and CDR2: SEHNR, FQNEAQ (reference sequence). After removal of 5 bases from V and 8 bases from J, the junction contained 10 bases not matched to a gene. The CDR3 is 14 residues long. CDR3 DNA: TGTGCCAGCAGCCCTTGGACAGGGAGGGACGGCTACACCTTC. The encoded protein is CASSPWTGRDGYTF. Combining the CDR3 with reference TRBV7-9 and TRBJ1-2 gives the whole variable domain DTGVSQNPRHKITKRGQNVTFRCDPISEHNRLYWYRQTLGQGPEFLTYFQNEAQLEKSRLLSDRFSAERPKGSFSTLEIQRTEQGDSAMYLCASSPWTGRDGYTFGSGTRLTVV.